This T cell receptor (beta chain) stems from a study of shared clonotypes between healthy human individuals. Findings of the study overall: About 5% was the fraction of naive CD4 clonotypes found shared across a few donors.

This CDR3 contains 13 residues. V lost 7 bases and J lost 6, with 13 bases in between. Germline V lookup: CDR1 MDHEN, CDR2 SYDVKM. Cells designated naive CD8 were CD45RO-negative and were positively selected for CCR7, with terminally differentiated effector memory CD45RA+ cells excluded. Healthy HIV-negative adults with no recent acute infections or vaccinations were recruited as donors. Concerning this clone itself: The target antigen is unknown.

Here immunoSEQ multiplex PCR was the method, and the copy in TCRdb shows in-frame clones only, minus some. The data contain a few hundred thousand clones, around 95% of them singletons. The chain joins TRBV28 to TRBJ2-1; D is perhaps TRBD1 (5 bases). This clonotype was sampled from a woman under 40 in good health. Material for sequencing was naive CD8+ T cells sorted from blood. The CDR3 DNA reads as TGTGCCAGCATGGCAGGGTCGAGCAATGAGCAGTTCTTC. It is translated as CASMAGSSNEQFF.